This T cell receptor beta chain comes out of a study of T cells in Graves' hyperthyroidism and ophthalmopathy. Researchers took RNA transcripts and amplified the TCR beta CDR3 regions from them. The TCR CDR3 was amplified in a first-round RT-PCR using the HTBI primer set. Via MiXCR, TCRdb re-called the multiplex PCR reads, giving one row per CDR3 protein. The table records about 210,000 distinct CDR3 sequences, about 18% of them present only once. The CDR3 loop spans 14 amino acids. The ends lost 4 bases at V and 4 bases at J; junction bases unmatched: 7. Per the germline V gene, CDR1 is LNHDA and CDR2 is SQIVND (reference sequence). The authors deemed Graves' hyperthyroidism stable absent ophthalmopathy progression within 18 months. Used for diagnoses were clinical symptoms, serum thyroxine and TRAb, thyroid ultrasound and orbital computed tomography.

The sample consisted of blood. The source is a man aged 35 to 55 with Graves' hyperthyroidism. The J gene is TRBJ2-7, the V gene TRBV19, with 7 bases aligning to TRBD1. CDR3 protein: CASSRRQGGYEQYF. The CDR3 coding sequence is TGTGCCAGTAGTAGACGACAGGGTGGGTACGAGCAGTACTTC.